The clone carrying this TCR beta chain was recorded many times. TCRdb passed the 5' RACE reads through MiXCR, listing each CDR3 protein once. The table records tens of thousands of distinct CDR3 sequences, 5.3% of them present only once. The sample belongs to a study of early T cells in non-severe SARS-CoV-2 infection. Germline assignment: CDR1 SGHVS and CDR2 FNYEAQ. This CDR3 has 14 residues. Trimming took 5 bases from V and 10 from J; bases not matched to a gene: 11. The sequencing input was whole blood. The rearrangement links TRBV7-6 to TRBJ1-1; 9 bases agree with TRBD1. The source of this sequence is an adult who was a healthcare worker with PCR-confirmed SARS-CoV-2 infection or an uninfected control (not recorded which). Here the CDR3 DNA reads TGTGCCAGCAGCCCCGGACAGGGGAGCGGGCGAGCTTTCTTT. This translates into CASSPGQGSGRAFF.